This T cell receptor (beta chain) was profiled in a study of beta chain features in type 1 diabetes. Study-wide findings and caveats: In the patient group, naive, central memory and Treg TCRB repertoires seemed more alike than in the healthy donor group. Researchers cautioned that cDNA sequencing could over-represent cells with high TCR expression. Unsettled here was the matter of whether HLA type influences TCRB rearrangement.

As concerns this clone: The antigen is undetermined.

Sequenced material consisted of expressed TCRB transcripts (all of the isolated RNA was reverse transcribed). Sequencing was performed with immunoSEQ multiplex PCR; in TCRdb, only in-frame clones are kept and a portion is missing. There are around 160,000 clones in the sample; about 44% occur only once, and 0.35% to 0.5% lies in the top ten. The V end was cut by 3 bases, the J end by 5 bases, with 7 bases between. CDR1 and CDR2 (germline): SEHNR, FQNEAQ (reference sequence). The CDR3 consists of 12 residues. This TCR was sampled from a young man in good health. This sequence joins TRBV7-9 and TRBJ1-1; D is uncertain. The specimen sequenced was Tregs from blood. This chain's CDR3 is CASSLSATEAFF. The CDR3 DNA sequence: TGTGCCAGCAGCTTGTCAGCGACTGAAGCTTTCTTT.